This TCR beta chain originates from a study of T cell repertoires in cytomegalovirus infection. Study at large: Public TCR beta signature analysis indicated the presence of both CMV infection and matching HLA type.

The CDR3 consists of 12 residues. Germline V gene data show CDR1 as DFQATT and CDR2 as SNEGSKA (reference sequence). V was cut by 2 bases and J by 8 bases, with 11 bases left in between. TCRdb called the reads again in MiXCR, with one record for every CDR3 protein. The table includes under 95,000 distinct CDR3 sequences, around half detected once. The sample holds a few counts of this clonotype. The antigen remains undetermined. The specimen was CD8+ T cells from cultured PBMCs, collected from culture after CMV antigen stimulation. The chain joins TRBV20-1 to TRBJ2-3; D unclear. This receptor was identified in a human donor in good health (CMV status not recorded). Some clones in this sample may be carry-over from other donors' samples. CDR3 bases: TGCAGTGCTAGATCACGGGCGGCTACGCAGTATTTT. Translating it yields CSARSRAATQYF.